These 21 T cell receptor beta chains originate from one sample sequenced in a study of T cell responses to AZD1222 COVID-19 vaccine. Profiled with immunoSEQ multiplex PCR; TCRdb holds only in-frame clones, not every one. This sample has some 110,000 clones, with about 89% found just once. The source was peripheral blood, collected 28 days after the second AZD1222 dose. The receptors come from an adult who received the AZD1222 COVID-19 vaccine.

This sequence joins TRBV10-2 and TRBJ2-2; a possible D gene is TRBD2 (6 bases). The CDR3 sequence is 14 residues long. Trimming shortened V by 6 bases and J by 5 bases, and 13 bases separated the two germline ends. Germline V gene lookup returns CDR1 WSHSY and CDR2 SAAADI. DNA for the CDR3: TGCGCCAGCAGGAGGGGACTCCAGACCGGGGAGCTGTTTTTT. Translating gives CASRRGLQTGELFF.

The genes are TRBV11-2 and TRBJ1-1; TRBD1 matches 9 bases. The CDR3 is made up of 14 amino acids. The germline CDR1 and CDR2 sequences are SGHAT and FQNNGV. Trimming removed 4 bases from V and 1 base from J; junction bases left unmatched: 1. The CDR3 reads CASSSQGANTEAFF. CDR3 DNA sequence: TGTGCCAGCAGCTCACAGGGGGCGAACACTGAAGCTTTCTTT.

The V and J genes are TRBV7-9 and TRBJ1-4; D uncertain. Germline V lookup: CDR1 SEHNR, CDR2 FQNEAQ (reference sequence). V lost 3 bases to trimming and J lost 0 bases, with 5 bases between them. The CDR3 extends over 14 amino acids. The CDR3 coding sequence is TGTGCCAGCAGCTTTCTTGCAACTAATGAAAAACTGTTTTTT. It is translated as CASSFLATNEKLFF.

The chain uses TRBV7-9 and TRBJ1-2; possibly TRBD1 for D (5 bases). V was clipped by 5 bases and J by 3 bases, with 10 bases between them. This CDR3 has 13 residues. In germline, CDR1 is SEHNR, CDR2 FQNEAQ (reference sequence). For the CDR3, the DNA is TGTGCCAGCAGCCCCGGGGGTGACTATGGCTACACCTTC. Encoded protein: CASSPGGDYGYTF. The full variable domain, its missing parts supplied by reference TRBV7-9 and TRBJ1-2, is DTGVSQNPRHKITKRGQNVTFRCDPISEHNRLYWYRQTLGQGPEFLTYFQNEAQLEKSRLLSDRFSAERPKGSFSTLEIQRTEQGDSAMYLCASSPGGDYGYTFGSGTRLTVV.

This sequence joins TRBV11-3 and TRBJ2-7; 7 bases map to TRBD2. V lost 1 base to trimming and J lost 5 bases; unmatched junction nucleotides: 5. The CDR3 runs to 14 residues. Germline CDR1 is SGHNT and CDR2 is YENEEA. The CDR3 coding sequence is TGTGCCAGCAGCTTAGGGCGGGGGTTGAACGAGCAGTACTTC. Translation gives CASSLGRGLNEQYF. Full variable domain (rest looked up from reference TRBV11-3 and TRBJ2-7): EAGVVQSPRYKIIEKKQPVAFWCNPISGHNTLYWYLQNLGQGPELLIRYENEEAVDDSQLPKDRFSAERLKGVDSTLKIQPAELGDSAVYLCASSLGRGLNEQYFGPGTRLTVT.

The chain has TRBV15 and TRBJ2-7, with 8 bases lining up with TRBD1. Trimming at V came to 0 bases and at J to 7 bases, leaving 8 bases not matched to a gene. The CDR3 sequence is 15 residues long. Germline V gene lookup returns CDR1 LNHNV and CDR2 YYDKDF (reference sequence). CDR3 sequence reads: CATSRDSGGAGEQYF. The DNA of the CDR3 is TGTGCCACCAGCAGAGATTCAGGGGGCGCGGGGGAGCAGTACTTC.

This clone was counted once. The rearrangement uses TRBV7-3 and TRBJ1-6, with D possibly matching TRBD1 (6 bases). The CDR3 is 16 amino acids. The germline V gene encodes CDR1 SGHTA and CDR2 FQGTGA. Trimming removed 2 bases from V and 0 bases from J, with 8 bases in between. CDR3 coding DNA: TGTGCCAGCAGCTTATCAGGGGTCTCCTATAATTCACCCCTCCACTTT. Its translation is CASSLSGVSYNSPLHF.

The rearrangement links TRBV4-1 to TRBJ1-2; D unclear. CDR3 length equals 14 residues. Trimming removed 2 bases at V and 1 base at J, with 8 bases between. Per the germline V gene, CDR1 is MGHRA and CDR2 is YSYEKL. The chain's CDR3 is CASSQQYYNYGYTF. In DNA, the CDR3 is TGCGCCAGCAGCCAACAATATTATAACTATGGCTACACCTTC.

The chain recombines TRBV27 with TRBJ1-2; 7 bases are shared with TRBD1. Germline V CDR1 and CDR2: MNHEY, SMNVEV (reference sequence). The CDR3 length is 13 residues. J was trimmed by 0 bases and V by 6 bases; bases with no gene match: 1. The CDR3 DNA reads as TGTGCCAGCAGGGGGACAGCTAACTATGGCTACACCTTC. This sequence encodes CASRGTANYGYTF.

This chain uses TRBV6-5 with TRBJ2-7; the D gene is possibly TRBD2 (5 bases). Germline values: CDR1 MNHEY, CDR2 SVGAGI. The CDR3 consists of 15 residues. V lost 4 bases and J 0 bases, leaving 13 bases between the germline ends. CDR3 region: CASSFATNPSYEQYF. The CDR3 DNA follows: TGTGCCAGCAGTTTCGCGACTAACCCCTCCTACGAGCAGTACTTC.

The CDR3 DNA follows: TGTGCCAGCAGTTCCCAGGGACGGTCGCAACCCCTCCACTTT. It specifies CASSSQGRSQPLHF. The chain recombines TRBV28 with TRBJ1-6; weak D call: TRBD1 (5 bases). Trimming took 4 bases from V and 12 from J, leaving 16 bases between them. The CDR3 spans 14 residues. CDR1 and CDR2 from the germline V gene are MDHEN and SYDVKM.

The chain has TRBV11-3 and TRBJ2-7; D might be TRBD1 (6 bases). CDR3 length: 14 amino acids. Per the germline V gene, CDR1 is SGHNT and CDR2 is YENEEA. V lost 5 bases to trimming and J lost 0 bases, with 11 bases between them. The DNA of the CDR3 is TGTGCCAGCAGCCTAAGACAGGCCTCCTACGAGCAGTACTTC. Amino acids: CASSLRQASYEQYF.

The table lists this clone with a count of one. The genes are TRBV5-1 and TRBJ2-3; 10 bases agree with TRBD1. From germline, CDR1 is SGHRS and CDR2 YFSETQ. Trimming at V came to 4 bases and at J to 4 bases, leaving 6 bases not matched to a gene. CDR3 size: 15 residues. Here the CDR3 reads CASSIRQGAPDTQYF. CDR3 nucleotide sequence: TGCGCCAGCAGCATTAGACAGGGGGCTCCAGATACGCAGTATTTT.

V is TRBV7-9 and J is TRBJ2-7, with a possible D match to TRBD1 (5 bases). V was clipped by 5 bases and J by 1 base, with 9 bases between them. Germline CDR1 and CDR2: SEHNR and FQNEAQ (reference sequence). This CDR3 is 13 amino acids long. This CDR3 is CASSRDSSYEQYF. CDR3 nucleotide sequence: TGTGCCAGCAGCCGAGACAGTTCCTACGAGCAGTACTTC.

Written as DNA, the CDR3 is TGTGCCAGCAGCCTGCTCAGTCGGGGGTCTGGTCAGCCCCAGCATTTT. Its translation is CASSLLSRGSGQPQHF. The V gene is TRBV28, the J gene TRBJ1-5, with a weak D call TRBD1 (5 bases). The CDR3 extends over 16 amino acids. Germline-derived CDR1 and CDR2 are MDHEN and SYDVKM. V was shortened by 6 bases and J by 6 bases, with 21 bases between the two germline ends.

This chain connects TRBV2 to TRBJ2-7; the match to TRBD1 covers 7 bases. The CDR3 is 14 amino acids. V trimming: 3 bases; J trimming: 1 base; junction bases outside the gene matches: 3. Germline assignment: CDR1 SNHLY and CDR2 FYNNEI. The CDR3, as DNA: TGTGCCAGCAGTGAGCCCAGGGGGTCCTACGAGCAGTACTTC. As protein: CASSEPRGSYEQYF.

This rearrangement joins TRBV6-1 to TRBJ2-2; 14 positions agree with TRBD2. This CDR3 spans 18 amino acids. Germline assignment: CDR1 MNHNS and CDR2 SASEGT. Unmatched junction bases numbered 5, after V lost 0 bases and J lost 5 bases. The CDR3 nucleotides read TGTGCCAGCAGTGAAGCGAGGACTAGCGGGAGGTATACCGGGGAGCTGTTTTTT. It specifies CASSEARTSGRYTGELFF.

The V call is TRBV6-5, the J call TRBJ2-7; 7 bases align to TRBD1. The CDR3 contains 13 residues. V lost 6 bases and J lost 2; bases outside the gene matches: 4. The germline CDR1 and CDR2 sequences are MNHEY and SVGAGI. Here the CDR3 DNA reads TGTGCCAGCAGCGACAGGGTTGCCTACGAGCAGTACTTC. It codes for CASSDRVAYEQYF.

The CDR3 region is CASRGVDQPQHF. In DNA, the CDR3 is TGTGCCAGCAGGGGTGTGGATCAGCCCCAGCATTTT. This chain joins TRBV7-9 and TRBJ1-5; D is uncertain. V lost 6 bases to trimming and J lost 5 bases, with 8 bases between them. Germline CDR1 is SEHNR and CDR2 is FQNEAQ (reference sequence). The CDR3 has 12 residues.

The J gene is TRBJ1-2, the V gene TRBV3-1 (or the pseudogene TRBV3-2); D remains unclear. Looked up from germline, CDR1 is LGHDT and CDR2 is YNNKEL (reference sequence). Trimming removed 1 base from V and 4 bases from J, with 10 bases in between. The CDR3 runs to 14 residues. The CDR3 sequence: CASSQVSRSYGYTF. Written as DNA, the CDR3 is TGTGCCAGCAGCCAAGTTAGCAGGAGCTATGGCTACACCTTC.

This clone appeared a few times. As DNA, the CDR3 is TGTGCCAGCAGGTTGGGACAGGTGTACGAGCAGTACTTC. Its protein product is CASRLGQVYEQYF. This chain links TRBV28 with TRBJ2-7; 8 nucleotides align to TRBD1. This CDR3 comprises 13 residues. V dropped 6 bases and J dropped 4; count of bases not matched to a gene: 5. The germline CDR1 and CDR2 sequences are MDHEN and SYDVKM. The full variable domain, in which reference TRBV28 and TRBJ2-7 provide the parts outside the CDR3, is DVKVTQSSRYLVKRTGEKVFLECVQDMDHENMFWYRQDPGLGLRLIYFSYDVKMKEKGDIPEGYSVSREKKERFSLILESASTNQTSMYLCASRLGQVYEQYFGPGTRLTVT.